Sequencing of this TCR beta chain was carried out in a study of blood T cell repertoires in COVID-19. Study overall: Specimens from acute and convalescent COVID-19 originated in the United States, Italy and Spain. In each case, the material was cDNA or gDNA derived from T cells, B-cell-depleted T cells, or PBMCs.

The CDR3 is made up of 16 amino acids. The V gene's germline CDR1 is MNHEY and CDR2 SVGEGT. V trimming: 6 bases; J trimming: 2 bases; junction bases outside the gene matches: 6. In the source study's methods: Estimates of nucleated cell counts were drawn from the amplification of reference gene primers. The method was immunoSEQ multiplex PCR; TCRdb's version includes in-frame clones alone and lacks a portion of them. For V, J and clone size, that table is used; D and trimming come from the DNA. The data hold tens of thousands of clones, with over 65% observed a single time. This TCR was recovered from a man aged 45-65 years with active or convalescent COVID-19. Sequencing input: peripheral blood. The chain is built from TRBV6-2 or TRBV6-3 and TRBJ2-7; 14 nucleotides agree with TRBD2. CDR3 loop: CASSPRTSGGTYEQYF. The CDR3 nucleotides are TGTGCCAGCAGCCCTAGGACTAGCGGGGGGACCTACGAGCAGTACTTC.